Sequencing of this TCR beta chain was carried out in a study of blood T cell repertoires in COVID-19. Individuals drawn from 24 US areas were roughly 18 to 89 years old. V dropped 1 base and J dropped 0 bases, with 18 bases sitting between them. The CDR3 is 18 amino acids. Germline loops: CDR1 MNHNS, CDR2 SASEGT. In the authors' workflow: Amplifying reference gene primers gave estimates of nucleated cell counts. Data came from immunoSEQ multiplex PCR; TCRdb stores just in-frame clones and leaves some out. The DNA gave D and trimming, while V, J and clone size come from that table. The sample records about 130,000 clones, less than 90% being singletons.

This sequence originates from a woman aged 45-65 years who had recovered from COVID-19. The sequencing input was PBMCs or T cells enriched from blood (not recorded which). V is TRBV6-1 and J is TRBJ2-5; a possible D gene is TRBD1 (5 bases). The CDR3 spells CASSEESFDRYYQETQYF. The CDR3 nucleotides are TGTGCCAGCAGTGAAGAGTCCTTCGACAGATATTACCAAGAGACCCAGTACTTC.